The T cell receptor (beta chain) under discussion was sequenced for a study of CD8 T cells in Susac syndrome. About the research overall: The sequenced Susac syndrome patients included about six who had clinically active disease and eight or nine who were in remission. When their blood was taken, the Susac syndrome patients had either not yet had any therapy, were taking corticosteroids, or were taking intravenous immunoglobulin alone.

V was trimmed by 4 bases and J by 5 bases, leaving 7 bases between them. The CDR3 covers 12 residues. Germline values: CDR1 KGHSH, CDR2 LQKENI. This clonotype was counted between two and nine times. An amount of RNA that ranged from about 0.45 to 1 ug was reverse transcribed with random hexamers. The TCR beta CDR3 was amplified by immunoSEQ multiplex PCR across 54 Vbeta, 13 Jbeta. TCRdb redid the calling of the immunoSEQ multiplex PCR reads with MiXCR, one entry per CDR3 protein. The profile shows more than 150,000 distinct CDR3 sequences, roughly 95% of them singletons. TCR beta from blood CD8+ and CD4+ T cells was sequenced.

The sequenced sample was CD4+ T cells from PBMCs. This clonotype originated in a human donor with Susac syndrome. The chain carries TRBV18 and TRBJ2-3; D gene ambiguous. DNA for the CDR3: TGTGCCAGCTCACTCTCCCGAGATACGCAGTATTTT. Translating it yields CASSLSRDTQYF.